What follows is one T cell receptor (beta chain) and its context. Its antigen is not identified. Sequencing was performed with immunoSEQ multiplex PCR; in TCRdb, only in-frame clones are kept and a portion is missing. This sample has about 2,100,000 clones, with 90% to 95% found just once. V was cut by 1 base and J by 2 bases, with 16 bases left in between. From germline, CDR1 is SGHAT and CDR2 FQNNGV. The CDR3 has 17 residues. This entry comes from a study of shared clonotypes between healthy human individuals. On the study more broadly: The people who gave samples were a couple of women and a few men aged 18 to 49.

It was CD45RO-negative cells, positively selected for CCR7, that made up naive CD8 cells, with terminally differentiated effector memory CD45RA+ cells excluded. Study conclusions and caveats: On the whole, naive subsets had larger estimated richness than memory subsets had. Lower generation probabilities were found for non-shared clonotypes than for those shared by all four donors. Collection of samples was limited to blood; tissue repertoires likely differ.

The sequence came from a man between 18 and 29 years old in good health. Some clones in this sample may be carry-over from other donors' samples. The gene calls are TRBV11-2 and TRBJ2-3; tentative D call: TRBD1 (6 bases). The sample consisted of naive CD8+ T cells from PBMCs. The CDR3, as DNA: TGTGCCAGCAGCTTAGGGCCCCCGGGACATCTCACAGATACGCAGTATTTT. Protein sequence: CASSLGPPGHLTDTQYF. The full variable domain, with the rest looked up from reference TRBV11-2 and TRBJ2-3, is EAGVAQSPRYKIIEKRQSVAFWCNPISGHATLYWYQQILGQGPKLLIQFQNNGVVDDSQLPKDRFSAERLKGVDSTLKIQPAKLEDSAVYLCASSLGPPGHLTDTQYFGPGTRLTVL.